One and the same sample provided the 7 T cell receptor beta chains below, sequenced in a study of T cell repertoires in cytomegalovirus infection. Using its own MiXCR run on the reads, TCRdb lists one record per CDR3 protein. The sample comprises about 130,000 distinct CDR3 sequences, approximately 24% of which are singletons, and 34% rests with the top ten. Their target antigens are unknown. The source material was PBMCs, sequenced either directly or after in vitro stimulation (not recorded which). The receptors come from a human donor in good health (CMV status not recorded). Some clones in this sample may be carry-over from other donors' samples.

This chain links TRBV20-1 with TRBJ2-7; 7 bases map to TRBD1. The CDR3 has 13 residues. From germline, CDR1 is DFQATT and CDR2 SNEGSKA (reference sequence). J was trimmed by 3 bases and V by 2 bases; bases with no gene match: 4. CDR3 in DNA: TGCAGTGCTAGATCGACAGGGAACTACGAGCAGTACTTC. It specifies CSARSTGNYEQYF.

This clonotype has more than one count but fewer than ten. The J gene is TRBJ2-7, the V gene TRBV27; TRBD1 is a possible D gene (7 bases). In germline, CDR1 is MNHEY, CDR2 SMNVEV (reference sequence). This CDR3 contains 12 residues. V was shortened by 5 bases and J by 7 bases, with 12 bases between the two germline ends. CDR3 protein: CASSRQGGEQYF. CDR3 DNA sequence: TGTGCCAGCAGTCGACAGGGAGGAGAGCAGTACTTC.

V is TRBV7-2 and J is TRBJ1-6; no reliable D call. Trimming took off 4 bases at V and 7 bases at J, with 14 bases between the two ends. The germline V gene has CDR1 SGHTA and CDR2 FQGNSA. The CDR3 spans 15 residues. CDR3: CASSSRIQTNSPLHF. The DNA for the CDR3 is TGTGCCAGCAGCTCACGGATACAGACCAATTCACCCCTCCACTTT.

The sample holds one count of this clonotype. V gene TRBV19 combines with J gene TRBJ2-7, with TRBD1 identical over 9 bases. Unmatched junction bases numbered 5, after V lost 4 bases and J lost 4 bases. The CDR3 spans 14 residues. From germline, CDR1 is LNHDA and CDR2 SQIVND (reference sequence). This chain's CDR3 is CASSRGQGDYEQYV. The CDR3 nucleotides are TGTGCCAGTAGTAGGGGACAGGGAGATTACGAGCAGTACGTC.

The chain is built from TRBV20-1 and TRBJ2-7, with D uncertain. V lost 5 bases, J lost 2 bases, and 19 bases lay in between. Per the germline V gene, CDR1 is DFQATT and CDR2 is SNEGSKA (reference sequence). The CDR3 has 15 amino acids. The CDR3 is CSAASTRPKTYEQYF. Here the CDR3 DNA reads TGCAGTGCTGCCTCGACAAGGCCAAAAACCTACGAGCAGTACTTC.

Ten or more counts support this clonotype. The rearrangement joins TRBV7-2 to TRBJ1-6, with D possibly matching TRBD1 (6 bases). From germline, CDR1 is SGHTA and CDR2 FQGNSA. The length of the CDR3 is 12 residues. Between the trimmed V and J ends, which lost 6 bases and 14 bases, there was a span of 14 bases. CDR3 DNA sequence: TGTGCCAGCAGTTCCAGACAGGAATCCCTCCACTTT. Its translation is CASSSRQESLHF.

Concerning this clonotype: The junction differs from germline at one of its ends, possibly a read error. J is TRBJ2-5 and V is TRBV2; no reliable D call. The CDR3 has 11 amino acids. From germline, CDR1 is SNHLY and CDR2 FYNNEI. CDR3 DNA: TGTGCCAGCAGGGACCGGTTAAATCAATTCTTC. Translated: CASRDRLNQFF.